The 26 T cell receptor beta chains reported below all come from one sample, sequenced in a study of cytomegalovirus exposure and HLA in healthy donors. Researchers ran the PCR with 60 Vbeta and 13 Jbeta primers. The table came from immunoSEQ multiplex PCR; TCRdb's copy has only in-frame clones and leaves some out. This table holds hundreds of thousands of clones, around 76% found once. Specimen: PBMCs. The receptor set was obtained from a man between 35 and 55 years old in good health and CMV-seropositive.

The rearrangement joins TRBV5-1 to TRBJ2-3; 13 bases are shared with TRBD2. The CDR3 runs to 18 residues. V lost 3 bases and J lost 0; bases outside the gene matches: 7. The germline CDR1 and CDR2 sequences are SGHRS and YFSETQ. Here the CDR3 reads CASSSGLAGDTSTDTQYF. CDR3 coding DNA: TGCGCCAGCAGCTCCGGACTAGCGGGAGATACTAGCACAGATACGCAGTATTTT.

V gene TRBV5-1 combines with J gene TRBJ1-1; 7 nucleotides align to TRBD1. V dropped 6 bases and J dropped 6; count of bases not matched to a gene: 8. This CDR3 region has 13 residues. Germline V lookup: CDR1 SGHRS, CDR2 YFSETQ. The CDR3 region has the DNA TGCGCCAGCACCATCGGACAGGCCTCTGAAGCTTTCTTT. Its protein product is CASTIGQASEAFF.

The rearrangement joins TRBV5-4 to TRBJ2-3; 7 bases are shared with TRBD1. CDR1 SGHNT and CDR2 YYREEE come from the germline V gene (reference sequence). V shed 3 bases, J shed 0 bases, and the junction held 4 bases outside the gene matches. The CDR3 consists of 15 residues. The CDR3 DNA follows: TGTGCCAGCAGCTCTCTGACAGGGAGCACAGATACGCAGTATTTT. Translating it yields CASSSLTGSTDTQYF.

This rearrangement joins TRBV7-2 to TRBJ2-5; D might be TRBD1 (5 bases). V was pared by 5 bases and J by 3 bases, with 19 bases between. Per germline, CDR1 SGHTA and CDR2 FQGNSA. The CDR3 has 16 residues. The CDR3 DNA reads TGTGCCAGCAGCCCCAGAAGGGGTGACCTTAAAGAGACCCAGTACTTC. Protein: CASSPRRGDLKETQYF.

The chain links TRBV2 to TRBJ1-2, with a tentative D call TRBD1 (6 bases). V dropped 8 bases and J dropped 8 bases, with 18 bases sitting between them. The CDR3 sequence is 13 residues long. Germline CDR1 and CDR2: SNHLY and FYNNEI. CDR3 DNA: TGTGCCAGCGGGAAGACGCCAGGGGTAGGCTACACCTTC. Protein: CASGKTPGVGYTF.

V is TRBV5-4 and J is TRBJ2-1; possibly TRBD1 for D (8 bases). CDR1 and CDR2 from the germline V gene are SGHNT and YYREEE (reference sequence). V was clipped by 1 base and J by 8 bases, with 19 bases between them. The CDR3 sequence is 16 residues long. This chain's CDR3 is CASSLYRGGLQDEQFF. The CDR3 bases are TGTGCCAGCAGCTTGTACAGGGGGGGGCTACAAGATGAGCAGTTCTTC. Based on the CDR3 plus reference TRBV5-4 and TRBJ2-1, the full variable domain is ETGVTQSPTHLIKTRGQQVTLRCSSQSGHNTVSWYQQALGQGPQFIFQYYREEENGRGNFPPRFSGLQFPNYSSELNVNALELDDSALYLCASSLYRGGLQDEQFFGPGTRLTVL.

As regards this clone: One end of the junction is discordant with germline, which a read error may explain. The rearrangement joins TRBV7-9 to TRBJ1-4, with 7 bases that match TRBD1. The CDR3 extends over 15 amino acids. Germline CDR1 and CDR2: SEHNR and FQNEAQ (reference sequence). CDR3 bases: TGTTCCAGCAGCTCCTCCGGGACAGAGAATGAAAAACTGTTTTTT. Protein: CSSSSSGTENEKLFF.

The rearrangement uses TRBV27 and TRBJ2-7; D uncertain. Germline CDR1 MNHEY, CDR2 SMNVEV (reference sequence). The CDR3 runs 13 residues. The ends were cut back, 6 bases at V and 3 bases at J, with 12 bases in the middle. Here the CDR3 reads CASRLTSYYEQYF. The CDR3 DNA follows: TGTGCCAGCAGGCTGACTTCATACTACGAGCAGTACTTC.

The chain uses TRBV6-5 and TRBJ1-2; maybe TRBD1 (5 bases). V lost 5 bases, J lost 6 bases, and 7 bases lay in between. Germline V gene data show CDR1 as MNHEY and CDR2 as SVGAGI. The CDR3 is made up of 11 amino acids. CDR3 nucleotides: TGTGCCAGCAGTCTAGGGGATGGCTACACCTTC. It translates to CASSLGDGYTF.

The V gene is TRBV4-1, the J gene TRBJ2-3; 7 nucleotides match TRBD2. CDR3 length equals 15 residues. The ends lost 4 bases at V and 0 bases at J; junction bases unmatched: 4. Germline loops: CDR1 MGHRA, CDR2 YSYEKL. Written as DNA, the CDR3 is TGCGCCAGCAGCCTTAGCGGGCGTAGCACAGATACGCAGTATTTT. Translating gives CASSLSGRSTDTQYF.

The rearrangement uses TRBV6-1 and TRBJ2-1, with 12 nucleotides matching TRBD2. The J segment lost 7 bases and the V segment lost 2 bases, leaving 9 bases of the junction unmatched. The CDR3 contains 17 residues. The germline V gene has CDR1 MNHNS and CDR2 SASEGT. CDR3 sequence reads: CASSEPRTSGEENEQFF. The CDR3 region has the DNA TGTGCCAGCAGTGAACCACGGACTAGCGGGGAAGAGAATGAGCAGTTCTTC.

This clone has just one count. The V and J genes are TRBV6-6 and TRBJ2-1; 16 positions match TRBD2. Germline CDR1 reads MNHNY; CDR2 reads SVGAGI (reference sequence). The CDR3 has 16 residues. V was clipped by 2 bases and J by 8 bases; unmatched bases: 3. The CDR3 is CASSYGTSGRGYEQFF. The CDR3 coding sequence is TGTGCCAGCAGTTACGGGACTAGCGGGAGGGGGTATGAGCAGTTCTTC.

The chain employs TRBV9 and TRBJ2-1, with 8 bases identical to TRBD2. V lost 1 base, J lost 7 bases, and 16 bases stayed unmatched. Per the germline V gene, CDR1 is SGDLS and CDR2 is YYNGEE. The CDR3 is 18 amino acids. The CDR3 bases are TGTGCCAGCAGCGTACCGTCGGATGGCGGGAGGCCCTGGAATGAGCAGTTCTTC. This gives the protein CASSVPSDGGRPWNEQFF.

The V call is TRBV30, the J call TRBJ2-5, with TRBD2 matching over 14 bases. This CDR3 is built from 17 residues. Trimming cost V 2 bases and J 4 bases; bases outside gene matches: 9. CDR1 GTSNPN and CDR2 SVGIG come from the germline V gene (reference sequence). The CDR3 protein is CAWSSGLAGGVGETQYF. The CDR3 region has the DNA TGTGCCTGGAGTAGCGGACTAGCGGGAGGCGTCGGAGAGACCCAGTACTTC.

V is TRBV7-8 and J is TRBJ2-1; 10 positions agree with TRBD2. The V and J ends lost 5 bases and 3 bases, in that order; junction bases with no gene match: 16. Germline V gives CDR1 SGHVS, CDR2 FQNEAQ. The CDR3 sequence is 19 residues long. This CDR3 reads CASSPRQGIQREGYNEQFF. CDR3 DNA sequence: TGTGCCAGCAGCCCCAGACAGGGTATACAGCGGGAGGGCTACAATGAGCAGTTCTTC.

The chain links TRBV27 to TRBJ2-7; tentatively, D is TRBD2 (5 bases). The V end was cut by 2 bases, the J end by 0 bases, with 8 bases between. The germline V gene encodes CDR1 MNHEY and CDR2 SMNVEV (reference sequence). The CDR3 has 14 residues. CDR3 nucleotide sequence: TGTGCCAGCAGTTTACAAGGGAGCTCCTACGAGCAGTACTTC. This gives the protein CASSLQGSSYEQYF.

This clone has a handful of counts. The J gene is TRBJ1-2, the V gene TRBV5-4, with D possibly TRBD1 on 6 matching bases. V dropped 4 bases and J dropped 9 bases, with 16 bases sitting between them. The CDR3 has 13 amino acids. Germline V gives CDR1 SGHNT, CDR2 YYREEE (reference sequence). The CDR3, as DNA: TGTGCCAGCAGCCCCCCGGGACATGCACGCTACACCTTC. Its protein is CASSPPGHARYTF.

This clone was picked up a small number of times. The V gene is TRBV4-1, the J gene TRBJ2-5; 7 nucleotides align to TRBD1. The CDR3 has 16 amino acids. In germline, CDR1 is MGHRA, CDR2 YSYEKL. Trimming cost V 4 bases and J 1 base; bases outside gene matches: 9. For the CDR3, the DNA is TGCGCCAGCAGCCCCGGGCCGGGACAGAGCCAAGAGACCCAGTACTTC. Protein product: CASSPGPGQSQETQYF.

Written as DNA, the CDR3 is TGCGCCAGCAGTGGGGACAGGGGGTACAATGAGCAGTTCTTC. Encoded protein: CASSGDRGYNEQFF. This chain connects TRBV4-1 to TRBJ2-1; TRBD1 matches 11 bases. The CDR3 covers 14 residues. J lost 4 bases, V lost 6 bases, and 2 bases had no gene match. Germline V CDR1 and CDR2: MGHRA, YSYEKL.

The genes are TRBV5-1 and TRBJ2-1; 9 bases match TRBD2. Germline assignment: CDR1 SGHRS and CDR2 YFSETQ. Trimming took 4 bases from V and 9 from J; bases not matched to a gene: 14. CDR3 length: 16 residues. This CDR3 is CASSVGGRALRGEQFF. CDR3 in DNA: TGCGCCAGCAGCGTCGGCGGGAGGGCCCTCAGGGGTGAGCAGTTCTTC.

J is TRBJ2-5 and V is TRBV7-2; no definite D call. This CDR3 spans 13 amino acids. V dropped 5 bases and J dropped 1 base, with 8 bases sitting between them. CDR1 is SGHTA, CDR2 FQGNSA, per germline. The CDR3 DNA sequence: TGTGCCAGCAGCCCCCGGAGCCAAGAGACCCAGTACTTC. Amino acids: CASSPRSQETQYF. Full variable domain (rest looked up from reference TRBV7-2 and TRBJ2-5): GAGVSQSPSNKVTEKGKDVELRCDPISGHTALYWYRQSLGQGLEFLIYFQGNSAPDKSGLPSDRFSAERTGGSVSTLTIQRTQQEDSAVYLCASSPRSQETQYFGPGTRLLVL.

The chain links TRBV27 to TRBJ2-2, with 9 bases matching TRBD1. CDR1 is MNHEY, CDR2 SMNVEV, per germline (reference sequence). The CDR3 loop spans 16 amino acids. The trim removed 6 bases at V and 0 bases at J, leaving 5 bases unmatched. The CDR3 sequence: CASRLTGGPNTGELFF. CDR3 nucleotide sequence: TGTGCCAGCAGACTCACAGGGGGCCCGAACACCGGGGAGCTGTTTTTT.

The V call is TRBV7-2, the J call TRBJ1-3; 8 bases are a match to TRBD1. The CDR3 totals 16 residues. From germline, CDR1 is SGHTA and CDR2 FQGNSA. Trimming at V came to 3 bases and at J to 4 bases, leaving 8 bases not matched to a gene. The CDR3 DNA follows: TGTGCCAGCAGCTTCCAGCAGGGGGCGGGGGGAAACACCATATATTTT. As protein: CASSFQQGAGGNTIYF.

The chain combines TRBV5-4 with TRBJ2-6; 7 nucleotides align to TRBD2. This CDR3 spans 17 amino acids. V trimming: 1 base; J trimming: 2 bases; junction bases outside the gene matches: 6. Germline V lookup: CDR1 SGHNT, CDR2 YYREEE (reference sequence). Here the CDR3 reads CASSLLAGEPGANVLTF. CDR3 bases: TGTGCCAGCAGCTTGTTGGCGGGAGAGCCTGGGGCCAACGTCCTGACTTTC. The full variable domain, its missing parts supplied by reference TRBV5-4 and TRBJ2-6, is ETGVTQSPTHLIKTRGQQVTLRCSSQSGHNTVSWYQQALGQGPQFIFQYYREEENGRGNFPPRFSGLQFPNYSSELNVNALELDDSALYLCASSLLAGEPGANVLTFGAGSRLTVL.

This clone showed up just a few times. This rearrangement joins TRBV5-1 to TRBJ2-7, with TRBD1 matching 8 bases. This CDR3 has 13 amino acids. Germline V gene lookup returns CDR1 SGHRS and CDR2 YFSETQ. The trim removed 5 bases at V and 6 bases at J, leaving 7 bases unmatched. This CDR3 reads CASSTATGGEQYF. Here the CDR3 DNA reads TGCGCCAGCAGTACCGCTACAGGGGGCGAGCAGTACTTC.

V and J are TRBV29-1 and TRBJ1-2; D might be TRBD1 (6 bases). CDR1 and CDR2 from the germline V gene are SQVTM and ANQGSEA. The CDR3 sequence is 11 residues long. Trimming pared 7 bases from V and 8 bases from J, leaving 14 bases between. CDR3 region: CSADNREGYTF. The CDR3 nucleotides are TGCAGCGCCGACAACAGGGAAGGCTACACCTTC.